The clone carrying this T cell receptor beta chain was counted only a few times. The antigen remains undetermined. The data were taken from a study of T cell repertoires in cytomegalovirus infection. Study as a whole: A matching HLA type, together with CMV infection, was signaled by public TCR beta signatures.

TCRdb processed the reads anew with MiXCR; each CDR3 protein has one entry. Seen here are hundreds of thousands of distinct CDR3 sequences, roughly 43% observed once, and the top ten hold approximately 40%. Trimming removed 6 bases from V and 10 bases from J; junction bases left unmatched: 11. CDR1 SGHTA and CDR2 FQGNSA come from the germline V gene. The CDR3 consists of 14 residues. The sequencing used cultured PBMCs, collected from culture after CMV antigen stimulation. This chain links TRBV7-2 with TRBJ1-2; 10 bases align to TRBD1. This clonotype was obtained from a human donor in good health (CMV status not recorded). Some clones in this sample may be carry-over from other donors' samples. As DNA, the CDR3 is TGTGCCAGCAGATTCCGACAGGGGGCTAACCCCTACACCTTC. Translation gives CASRFRQGANPYTF.